The 5 T cell receptor beta chains below were found in one sample sequenced in a study of T cell responses to AZD1222 COVID-19 vaccine. Here immunoSEQ multiplex PCR was the method, and the copy in TCRdb shows in-frame clones only, minus some. The table shows some 120,000 clones, with approximately 83% occurring only once. Specimen: peripheral blood, collected on day 0 of AZD1222 vaccination. These receptors all come from an adult in good health.

The V and J genes are TRBV27 and TRBJ2-6, with D possibly matching TRBD1 (7 bases). The CDR3 extends over 17 amino acids. V dropped 4 bases and J dropped 0 bases, with 13 bases sitting between them. Germline CDR1 MNHEY, CDR2 SMNVEV (reference sequence). The CDR3 region is CASSWRDSPSGANVLTF. The CDR3, as DNA: TGTGCCAGCAGTTGGAGGGACAGTCCCTCTGGGGCCAACGTCCTGACTTTC.

V usage is TRBV14 and J usage is TRBJ2-1, with 8 nucleotides matching TRBD1. Germline V gene lookup returns CDR1 SGHDN and CDR2 FVKESK. The CDR3 totals 15 residues. V shed 1 base, J shed 4 bases, and the junction held 3 bases outside the gene matches. CDR3 loop: CASSQGRQGYNEQFF. Written as DNA, the CDR3 is TGTGCCAGCAGCCAAGGGCGACAGGGGTACAATGAGCAGTTCTTC.

The chain joins TRBV30 to TRBJ1-1, with TRBD1 as a possible D gene (5 bases). V was cut by 4 bases and J by 0 bases, with 12 bases left in between. Looked up from germline, CDR1 is GTSNPN and CDR2 is SVGIG (reference sequence). This CDR3 spans 14 amino acids. The CDR3 DNA is TGTGCCTGGAAAAAAGGGGAAATGAACACTGAAGCTTTCTTT. It specifies CAWKKGEMNTEAFF.

The chain is built from TRBV24-1 and TRBJ2-5, with 8 bases fitting TRBD2. V shed 9 bases, J shed 2 bases, and the junction held 10 bases outside the gene matches. The V gene's germline CDR1 is KGHDR and CDR2 SFDVKD. The CDR3 is made up of 15 amino acids. The DNA of the CDR3 is TGTGCCACCGGAATTAGCGGGATGCAGCAAGAGACCCAGTACTTC. Amino acids: CATGISGMQQETQYF.

V usage is TRBV5-1 and J usage is TRBJ2-7; either TRBD1 or TRBD2 may supply D (5 bases each). Germline lookup yields CDR1 SGHRS and CDR2 YFSETQ. The CDR3 consists of 12 residues. V lost 3 bases to trimming and J lost 5 bases, with 9 bases between them. The CDR3 bases are TGCGCCAGCAGCTACCTGGGGGACGAGCAGTACTTC. Its translation: CASSYLGDEQYF.